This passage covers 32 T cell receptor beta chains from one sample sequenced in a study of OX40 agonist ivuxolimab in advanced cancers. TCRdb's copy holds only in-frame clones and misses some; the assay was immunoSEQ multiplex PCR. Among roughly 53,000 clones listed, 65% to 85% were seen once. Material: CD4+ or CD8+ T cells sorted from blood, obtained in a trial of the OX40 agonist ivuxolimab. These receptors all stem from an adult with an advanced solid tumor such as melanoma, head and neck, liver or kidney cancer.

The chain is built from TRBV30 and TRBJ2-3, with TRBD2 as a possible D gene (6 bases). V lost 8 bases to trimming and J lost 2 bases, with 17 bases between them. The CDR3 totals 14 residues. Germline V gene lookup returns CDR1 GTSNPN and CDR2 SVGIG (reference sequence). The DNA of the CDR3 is TGTGCCGGAATAGGGGCGGGGCCCACAGATACGCAGTATTTT. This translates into CAGIGAGPTDTQYF.

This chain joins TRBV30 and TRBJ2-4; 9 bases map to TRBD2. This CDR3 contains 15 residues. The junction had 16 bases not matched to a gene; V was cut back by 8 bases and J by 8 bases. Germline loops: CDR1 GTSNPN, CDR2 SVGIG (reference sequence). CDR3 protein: CAGTGTSPLGDIQYF. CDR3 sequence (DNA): TGTGCCGGGACCGGGACTAGCCCTTTAGGGGACATTCAGTACTTC.

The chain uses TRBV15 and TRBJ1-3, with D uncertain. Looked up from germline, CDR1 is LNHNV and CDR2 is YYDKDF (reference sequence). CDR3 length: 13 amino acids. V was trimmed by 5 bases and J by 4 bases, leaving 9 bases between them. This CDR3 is CATSSGQGNTIYF. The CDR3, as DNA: TGTGCCACCAGCTCTGGGCAGGGAAACACCATATATTTT. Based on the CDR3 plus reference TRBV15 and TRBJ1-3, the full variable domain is DAMVIQNPRYQVTQFGKPVTLSCSQTLNHNVMYWYQQKSSQAPKLLFHYYDKDFNNEADTPDNFQSRRPNTSFCFLDIRSPGLGDTAMYLCATSSGQGNTIYFGEGSWLTVV.

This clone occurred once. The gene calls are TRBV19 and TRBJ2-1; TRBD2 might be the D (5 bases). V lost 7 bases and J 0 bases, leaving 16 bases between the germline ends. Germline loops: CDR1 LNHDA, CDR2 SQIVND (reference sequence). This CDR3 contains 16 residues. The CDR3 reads CASTGGDWGSYNEQFF. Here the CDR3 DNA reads TGTGCCAGTACTGGAGGAGACTGGGGCTCCTACAATGAGCAGTTCTTC.

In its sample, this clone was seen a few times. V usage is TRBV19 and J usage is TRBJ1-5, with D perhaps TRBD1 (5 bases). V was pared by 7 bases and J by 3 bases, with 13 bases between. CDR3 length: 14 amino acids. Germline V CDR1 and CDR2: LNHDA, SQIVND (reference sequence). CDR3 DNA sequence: TGTGCCAGTACCGTGTGGGGGGTCAATCAGCCCCAGCATTTT. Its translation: CASTVWGVNQPQHF.

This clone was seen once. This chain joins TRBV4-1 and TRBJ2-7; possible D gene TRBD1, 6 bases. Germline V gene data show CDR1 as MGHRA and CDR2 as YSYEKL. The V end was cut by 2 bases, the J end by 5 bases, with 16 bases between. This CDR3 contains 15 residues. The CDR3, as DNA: TGCGCCAGCAGCCAATCCGGACAGCCTCGGGACGAGCAGTACTTC. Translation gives CASSQSGQPRDEQYF.

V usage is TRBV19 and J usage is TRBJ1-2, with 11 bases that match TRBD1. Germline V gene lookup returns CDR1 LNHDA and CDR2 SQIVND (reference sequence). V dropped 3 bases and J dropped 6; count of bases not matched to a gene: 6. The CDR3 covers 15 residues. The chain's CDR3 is CASSISGQGADGYTF. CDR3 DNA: TGTGCCAGTAGTATCAGTGGACAGGGGGCAGATGGCTACACCTTC. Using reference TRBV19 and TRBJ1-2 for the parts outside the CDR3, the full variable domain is DGGITQSPKYLFRKEGQNVTLSCEQNLNHDAMYWYRQDPGQGLRLIYYSQIVNDFQKGDIAEGYSVSREKKESFPLTVTSAQKNPTAFYLCASSISGQGADGYTFGSGTRLTVV.

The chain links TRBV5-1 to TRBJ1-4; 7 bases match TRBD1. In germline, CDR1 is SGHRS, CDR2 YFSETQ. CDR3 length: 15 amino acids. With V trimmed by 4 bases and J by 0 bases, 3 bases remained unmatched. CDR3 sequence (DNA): TGCGCCAGCAGCCAAGGGACAGCAACTAATGAAAAACTGTTTTTT. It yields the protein CASSQGTATNEKLFF. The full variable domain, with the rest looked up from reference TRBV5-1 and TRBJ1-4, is KAGVTQTPRYLIKTRGQQVTLSCSPISGHRSVSWYQQTPGQGLQFLFEYFSETQRNKGNFPGRFSGRQFSNSRSEMNVSTLELGDSALYLCASSQGTATNEKLFFGSGTQLSVL.

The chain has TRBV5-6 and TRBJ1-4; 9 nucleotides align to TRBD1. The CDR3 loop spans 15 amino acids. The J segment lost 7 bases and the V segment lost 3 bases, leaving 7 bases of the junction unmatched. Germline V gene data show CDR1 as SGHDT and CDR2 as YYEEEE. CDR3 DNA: TGTGCCAGCAGCTACACAGGGGGCCTTGCTGAAAAACTGTTTTTT. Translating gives CASSYTGGLAEKLFF. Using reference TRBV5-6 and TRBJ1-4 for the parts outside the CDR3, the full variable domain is DAGVTQSPTHLIKTRGQQVTLRCSPKSGHDTVSWYQQALGQGPQFIFQYYEEEERQRGNFPDRFSGHQFPNYSSELNVNALLLGDSALYLCASSYTGGLAEKLFFGSGTQLSVL.

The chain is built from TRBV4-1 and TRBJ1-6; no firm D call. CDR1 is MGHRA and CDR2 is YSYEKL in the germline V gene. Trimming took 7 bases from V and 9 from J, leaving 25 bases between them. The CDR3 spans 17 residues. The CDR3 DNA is TGCGCCAGCACCTCAAGGTTGAACTCGCCGGATAGTTCACCCCTCCACTTT. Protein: CASTSRLNSPDSSPLHF.

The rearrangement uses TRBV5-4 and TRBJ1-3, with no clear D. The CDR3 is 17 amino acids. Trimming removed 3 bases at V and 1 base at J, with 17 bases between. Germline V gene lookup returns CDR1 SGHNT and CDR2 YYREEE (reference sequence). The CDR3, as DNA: TGTGCCAGCAGCTCTGGTGGGTTGGGAACATCTGGAAACACCATATATTTT. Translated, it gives CASSSGGLGTSGNTIYF.

The CDR3 loop is CASSSTDRVSHTQYF. As DNA, the CDR3 is TGTGCCAGCAGTTCGACCGACAGGGTTAGTCATACGCAGTATTTT. This chain uses TRBV27 with TRBJ2-3; TRBD1 matches at 7 bases. The V and J ends lost 4 bases and 7 bases, in that order; junction bases with no gene match: 11. The germline gives CDR1 MNHEY, CDR2 SMNVEV (reference sequence). The length of the CDR3 is 15 residues.

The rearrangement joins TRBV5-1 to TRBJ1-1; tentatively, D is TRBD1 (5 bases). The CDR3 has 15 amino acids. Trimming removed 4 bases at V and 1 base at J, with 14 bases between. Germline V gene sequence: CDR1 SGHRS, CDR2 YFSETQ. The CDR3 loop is CASSIASGTNTEAFF. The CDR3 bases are TGCGCCAGCAGCATCGCTTCTGGGACGAACACTGAAGCTTTCTTT.

CDR3 in amino acids: CASSPDSGGADTQYF. The CDR3 region has the DNA TGTGCCAGCAGCCCGGACTCGGGGGGTGCAGATACGCAGTATTTT. This sequence joins TRBV7-3 and TRBJ2-3; 7 bases fit TRBD2. In germline, CDR1 is SGHTA, CDR2 FQGTGA. This CDR3 has 15 residues. V shed 5 bases, J shed 4 bases, and the junction held 9 bases outside the gene matches.

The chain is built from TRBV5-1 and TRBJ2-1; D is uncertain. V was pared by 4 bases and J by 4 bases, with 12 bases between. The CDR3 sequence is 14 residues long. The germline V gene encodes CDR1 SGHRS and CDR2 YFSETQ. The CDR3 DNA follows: TGCGCCAGCAGCCCCCCACCAGAATACAATGAGCAGTTCTTC. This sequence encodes CASSPPPEYNEQFF. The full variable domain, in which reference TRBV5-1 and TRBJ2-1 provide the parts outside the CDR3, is KAGVTQTPRYLIKTRGQQVTLSCSPISGHRSVSWYQQTPGQGLQFLFEYFSETQRNKGNFPGRFSGRQFSNSRSEMNVSTLELGDSALYLCASSPPPEYNEQFFGPGTRLTVL.

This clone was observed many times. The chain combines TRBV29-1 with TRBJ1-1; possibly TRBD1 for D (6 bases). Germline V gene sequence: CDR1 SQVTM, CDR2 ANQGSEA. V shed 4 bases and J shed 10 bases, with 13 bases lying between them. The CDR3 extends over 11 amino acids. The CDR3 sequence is CSVVTGSSAFF. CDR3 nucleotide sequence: TGCAGCGTTGTCACAGGGTCATCAGCTTTCTTT.

The CDR3 reads CASSQGDRVNTEAFF. The CDR3 nucleotides are TGTGCCAGCAGCCAAGGCGACAGGGTGAACACTGAAGCTTTCTTT. The chain carries TRBV4-2 and TRBJ1-1; 7 nucleotides agree with TRBD1. The length of the CDR3 is 15 residues. Germline V gives CDR1 LGHNA, CDR2 YNFKEQ. Trimming took 1 base from V and 0 from J; bases not matched to a gene: 2.

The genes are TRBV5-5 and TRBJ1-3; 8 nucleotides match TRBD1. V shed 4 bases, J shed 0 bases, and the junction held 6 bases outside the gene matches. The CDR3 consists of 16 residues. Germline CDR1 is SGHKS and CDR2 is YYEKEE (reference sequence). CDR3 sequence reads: CASSQTGANSGNTIYF. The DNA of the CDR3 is TGTGCCAGCAGCCAGACAGGGGCCAACTCTGGAAACACCATATATTTT.

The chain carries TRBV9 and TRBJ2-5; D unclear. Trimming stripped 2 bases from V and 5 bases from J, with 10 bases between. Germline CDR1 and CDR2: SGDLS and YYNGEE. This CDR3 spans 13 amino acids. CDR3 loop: CASSVSMAETQYF. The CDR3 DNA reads TGTGCCAGCAGCGTCTCGATGGCGGAGACCCAGTACTTC.

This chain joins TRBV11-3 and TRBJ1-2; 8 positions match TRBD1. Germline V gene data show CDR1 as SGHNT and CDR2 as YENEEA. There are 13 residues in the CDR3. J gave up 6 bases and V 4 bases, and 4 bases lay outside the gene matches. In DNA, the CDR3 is TGTGCCAGCAGCTCATTGACAGGGGATGGCTACACCTTC. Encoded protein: CASSSLTGDGYTF.

The DNA of the CDR3 is TGTGCCAGCAGTACCCCGGGGGAGGACACTGAAGCTTTCTTT. Translating it yields CASSTPGEDTEAFF. The chain couples TRBV28 to TRBJ1-1; a weak D match, TRBD1 (5 bases). The CDR3 extends over 14 amino acids. V was shortened by 5 bases and J by 3 bases, with 13 bases between the two germline ends. The germline gives CDR1 MDHEN, CDR2 SYDVKM.

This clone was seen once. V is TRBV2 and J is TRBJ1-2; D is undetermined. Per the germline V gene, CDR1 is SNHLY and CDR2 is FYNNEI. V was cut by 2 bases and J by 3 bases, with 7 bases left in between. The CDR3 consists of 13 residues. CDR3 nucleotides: TGTGCCAGCAGTGAAAACATATACTATGGCTACACCTTC. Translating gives CASSENIYYGYTF.

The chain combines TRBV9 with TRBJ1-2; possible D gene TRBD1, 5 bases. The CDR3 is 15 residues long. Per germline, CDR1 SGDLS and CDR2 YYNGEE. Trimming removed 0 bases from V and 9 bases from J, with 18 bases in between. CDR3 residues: CASSVDGGTSRSYTF. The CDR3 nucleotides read TGTGCCAGCAGCGTAGACGGGGGGACCAGCAGGAGCTACACCTTC. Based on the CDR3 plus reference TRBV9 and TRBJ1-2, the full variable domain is DSGVTQTPKHLITATGQRVTLRCSPRSGDLSVYWYQQSLDQGLQFLIQYYNGEERAKGNILERFSAQQFPDLHSELNLSSLELGDSALYFCASSVDGGTSRSYTFGSGTRLTVV.

The CDR3 DNA sequence: TGTGCCAGCAGCTTTACAAACGAGCAGTACTTC. Residues: CASSFTNEQYF. The chain uses TRBV7-2 and TRBJ2-5; D call uncertain. The end of the DNA is better explained by TRBJ2-7, so the J call may be wrong. CDR1 is SGHTA and CDR2 is FQGNSA in the germline V gene. This CDR3 is built from 11 residues.

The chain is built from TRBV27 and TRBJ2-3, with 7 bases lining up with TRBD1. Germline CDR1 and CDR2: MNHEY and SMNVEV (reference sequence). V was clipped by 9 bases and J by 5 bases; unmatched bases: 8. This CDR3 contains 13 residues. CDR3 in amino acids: CARPDRSGDTQYF. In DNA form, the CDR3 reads TGTGCCAGACCGGACAGGTCGGGAGATACGCAGTATTTT.

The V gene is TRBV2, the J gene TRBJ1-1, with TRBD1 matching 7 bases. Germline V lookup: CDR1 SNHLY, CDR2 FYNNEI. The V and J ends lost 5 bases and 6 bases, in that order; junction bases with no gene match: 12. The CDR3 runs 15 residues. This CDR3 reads CASSQTGKDYAEAFF. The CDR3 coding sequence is TGTGCCAGCAGTCAGACAGGGAAAGATTACGCTGAAGCTTTCTTT.

The CDR3 here is CASSLGPSGGNEQFF. The CDR3 region has the DNA TGCGCCAGCAGCTTGGGTCCGTCTGGAGGTAATGAGCAGTTCTTC. This chain links TRBV5-1 with TRBJ2-1; tentatively, D is TRBD2 (5 bases). V was cut by 0 bases and J by 7 bases, with 14 bases left in between. Germline V gives CDR1 SGHRS, CDR2 YFSETQ. The CDR3 loop spans 15 amino acids.

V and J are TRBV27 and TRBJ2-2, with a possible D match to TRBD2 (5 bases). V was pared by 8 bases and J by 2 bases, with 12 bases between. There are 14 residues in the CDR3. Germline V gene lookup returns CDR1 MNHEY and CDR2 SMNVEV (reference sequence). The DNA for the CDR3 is TGTGCCAGCGGGAGACCCTTTAACACCGGGGAGCTGTTTTTT. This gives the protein CASGRPFNTGELFF.

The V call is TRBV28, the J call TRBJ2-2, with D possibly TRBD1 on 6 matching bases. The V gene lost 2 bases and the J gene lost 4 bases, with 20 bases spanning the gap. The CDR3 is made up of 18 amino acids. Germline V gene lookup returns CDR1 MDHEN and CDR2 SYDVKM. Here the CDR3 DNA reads TGTGCCAGCAGTTTAAAGCGTGGGGGCAGGGGCGGCACCGGGGAGCTGTTTTTT. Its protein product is CASSLKRGGRGGTGELFF.

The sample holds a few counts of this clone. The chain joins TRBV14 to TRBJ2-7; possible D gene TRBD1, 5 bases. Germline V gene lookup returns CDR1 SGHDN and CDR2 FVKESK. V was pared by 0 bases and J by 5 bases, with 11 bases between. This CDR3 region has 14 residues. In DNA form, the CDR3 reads TGTGCCAGCAGCCAAGACCCAGGGTTCGACGAGCAGTACTTC. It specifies CASSQDPGFDEQYF.

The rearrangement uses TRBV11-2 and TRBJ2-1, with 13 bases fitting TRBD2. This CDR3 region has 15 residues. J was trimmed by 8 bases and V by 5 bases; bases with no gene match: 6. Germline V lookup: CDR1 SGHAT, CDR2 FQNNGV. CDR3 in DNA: TGTGCCAGCAGCAGGACTAGCGGGAGTTCCTATGAGCAGTTCTTC. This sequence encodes CASSRTSGSSYEQFF. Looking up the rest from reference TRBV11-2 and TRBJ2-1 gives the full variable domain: EAGVAQSPRYKIIEKRQSVAFWCNPISGHATLYWYQQILGQGPKLLIQFQNNGVVDDSQLPKDRFSAERLKGVDSTLKIQPAKLEDSAVYLCASSRTSGSSYEQFFGPGTRLTVL.

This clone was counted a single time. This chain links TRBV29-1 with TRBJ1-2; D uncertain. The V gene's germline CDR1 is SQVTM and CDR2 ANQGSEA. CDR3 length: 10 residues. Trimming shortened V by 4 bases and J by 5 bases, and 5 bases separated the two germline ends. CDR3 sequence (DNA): TGCAGCGTTGTGGAATATGGCTACACCTTC. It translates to CSVVEYGYTF.